This T cell receptor (beta chain) stems from a study of Tregs in tolerant kidney transplant recipients. General study points: Validation in larger populations is needed because few patients were studied.

The CDR3 is 15 residues long. Germline V gene sequence: CDR1 SGHDT, CDR2 YYEEEE. Trimming removed 3 bases at V and 1 base at J, with 14 bases between. In regard to this clone: Antigen specificity is unknown.

Data came from immunoSEQ multiplex PCR; TCRdb stores just in-frame clones and leaves some out. The sample has 240,000 or so clones, about 80% seen once. Unstimulated Tregs (CD4+CD25+CD127-) and CD4+CD25- non-Tregs were sorted from PBMCs. The sample taken for sequencing was CD4+ T cells from blood. The rearrangement uses TRBV5-6 and TRBJ2-7; D remains unclear. The TCR was taken from a human donor in good health. CDR3: CASSYPDGLSYEQYF. DNA for the CDR3: TGTGCCAGCAGCTACCCGGACGGGCTTTCCTACGAGCAGTACTTC.